What follows are 23 T cell receptor beta chains derived from one specimen sequenced in a study of blood T cell repertoires in COVID-19 (dated by TCRdb to the early 2020s). Library prep was done by the immunoSEQ multiplex PCR assay. Drawn from immuneACCESS, this table holds only the in-frame rearrangements with V and J called that TCRdb kept. Clones are partly lost; checked studies trace under half to an unresolved V gene and leave the rest unexplained. The sample contains about 290,000 clones, around 89% of them found a single time. The ten biggest clones cover roughly 4.8% of the sample. The sample comprised peripheral blood. The receptor source for this set is a man aged 40-49 years with acute or convalescent COVID-19.

The chain uses TRBV19 and TRBJ2-6; TRBD1 agrees at 7 bases. The CDR3 runs to 15 residues. Per germline, CDR1 LNHDA and CDR2 SQIVND (reference sequence). The V and J ends lost 4 bases and 2 bases, in that order; junction bases with no gene match: 2. The DNA of the CDR3 is TGTGCCAGTAGTACCACAGGGGCTGGGGCCAACGTCCTGACTTTC. Its translation: CASSTTGAGANVLTF.

The chain has TRBV10-2 and TRBJ1-4, with 9 positions matching TRBD1. The germline V gene has CDR1 WSHSY and CDR2 SAAADI. Trimming removed 6 bases from V and 8 bases from J; junction bases left unmatched: 4. The CDR3 covers 13 residues. The CDR3: CASRRDRDEKLFF. The CDR3 coding sequence is TGCGCCAGCAGGCGGGACAGGGACGAAAAACTGTTTTTT.

CDR3 bases: TGTGCTAGTGTGGGACAGCCAAACACTGAAGCTTTCTTT. Residues: CASVGQPNTEAFF. The chain has TRBV12-5 and TRBJ1-1; 7 bases agree with TRBD1. The CDR3 length is 13 residues. Germline values: CDR1 LGHNT, CDR2 FRNRAP. With 7 bases clipped from V and 2 bases from J, the junction kept 4 bases outside the gene matches.

The chain has TRBV11-2 and TRBJ2-5; 7 nucleotides match TRBD1. After removal of 5 bases from V and 5 bases from J, the junction contained 11 bases not matched to a gene. Germline lookup yields CDR1 SGHAT and CDR2 FQNNGV. The CDR3 sequence is 15 residues long. The CDR3 DNA reads TGTGCCAGCAGCGAATCACAGGGGCGTGCGGAGACCCAGTACTTC. As protein: CASSESQGRAETQYF.

This chain joins TRBV7-2 and TRBJ1-5, with 7 bases aligning to TRBD1. V gave up 1 base and J gave up 6 bases; unmatched junction bases: 9. The CDR3 sequence is 16 residues long. Germline V gene data show CDR1 as SGHTA and CDR2 as FQGNSA. This CDR3 reads CASSLVAGQGGQPQHF. CDR3 in DNA: TGTGCCAGCAGCTTAGTAGCCGGGCAGGGGGGTCAGCCCCAGCATTTT.

This clone was picked up one time. The gene calls are TRBV28 and TRBJ2-7, with TRBD1 identical over 8 bases. CDR3 length: 14 amino acids. Germline CDR1 reads MDHEN; CDR2 reads SYDVKM. V lost 8 bases and J lost 2; bases outside the gene matches: 8. CDR3 in amino acids: CASGFGTGTYEQYF. The DNA of the CDR3 is TGTGCCAGCGGCTTCGGGACAGGAACCTACGAGCAGTACTTC.

J is TRBJ2-2 and V is TRBV20-1; 7 bases line up with TRBD2. The CDR3 totals 12 residues. The J segment lost 13 bases and the V segment lost 3 bases, leaving 8 bases of the junction unmatched. Germline V gives CDR1 DFQATT, CDR2 SNEGSKA (reference sequence). The CDR3 DNA reads as TGCAGTGCTAGTGGTCCGGGGGGTGGGCTGTTTTTT. Translating it yields CSASGPGGGLFF.

V is TRBV7-9 and J is TRBJ1-4, with D hard to call. V gave up 4 bases and J gave up 1 base, with 10 bases separating them. Germline assignment: CDR1 SEHNR and CDR2 FQNEAQ (reference sequence). The CDR3 runs 15 residues. This chain's CDR3 is CASSWRSRTNEKLFF. The CDR3 nucleotides read TGTGCCAGCAGCTGGCGGAGCCGAACTAATGAAAAACTGTTTTTT.

This sequence joins TRBV5-4 and TRBJ2-7; the match to TRBD2 covers 7 bases. Losses at the gene ends were 4 bases for V and 3 bases for J; bases not matched to a gene: 13. CDR3 length: 16 residues. CDR1 and CDR2 (germline): SGHNT, YYREEE (reference sequence). The CDR3 is CASSPISGGGDYEQYF. DNA for the CDR3: TGTGCCAGCAGCCCCATATCGGGGGGAGGGGACTACGAGCAGTACTTC.

This clone appeared once. The rearrangement links TRBV19 to TRBJ1-4, with D maybe TRBD1 (6 bases). V lost 5 bases and J lost 5, with 15 bases in between. The CDR3 totals 15 residues. The germline V gene has CDR1 LNHDA and CDR2 SQIVND (reference sequence). The chain's CDR3 is CASSLQDRGNEKLFF. Written as DNA, the CDR3 is TGTGCCAGTAGTCTCCAGGACAGAGGGAATGAAAAACTGTTTTTT.

The rearrangement joins TRBV2 to TRBJ2-2; 8 bases are shared with TRBD2. The CDR3 covers 16 residues. Germline trimming cut 3 bases from V and 1 base from J; bases unmatched to any gene: 4. Germline values: CDR1 SNHLY, CDR2 FYNNEI. The CDR3 DNA is TGTGCCAGCAGTGACGCGAGCGGGGGGAACACCGGGGAGCTGTTTTTT. It encodes CASSDASGGNTGELFF.

The chain joins TRBV5-6 to TRBJ1-1; D is possibly TRBD1 (6 bases). V shed 3 bases and J shed 1 base, with 7 bases lying between them. The germline V gene encodes CDR1 SGHDT and CDR2 YYEEEE. The CDR3 extends over 13 amino acids. Here the CDR3 reads CASSWTANTEAFF. CDR3 in DNA: TGTGCCAGCAGCTGGACAGCGAACACTGAAGCTTTCTTT.

This sequence joins TRBV27 and TRBJ1-5; 9 bases align to TRBD1. CDR3 length: 14 amino acids. The V segment lost 5 bases and the J segment 4 bases; nucleotides outside the gene matches: 3. CDR1 and CDR2 from the germline V gene are MNHEY and SMNVEV (reference sequence). The CDR3 loop is CASSPGTGNQPQHF. CDR3 nucleotide sequence: TGTGCCAGCAGTCCAGGGACAGGGAATCAGCCCCAGCATTTT.

The table lists this clone with a count of one. J is TRBJ1-6 and V is TRBV6-1, with D tentatively TRBD1 (5 bases). Trimming left V 2 bases short and J 4 bases short, with 9 bases between. From germline, CDR1 is MNHNS and CDR2 SASEGT. CDR3 length: 15 amino acids. The CDR3 sequence: CASSEIGHYNSPLHF. Here the CDR3 DNA reads TGTGCCAGCAGTGAAATAGGACATTATAATTCACCCCTCCACTTT.

The rearrangement joins TRBV5-1 to TRBJ2-3; 8 nucleotides align to TRBD2. The CDR3 covers 16 residues. J gave up 5 bases and V 4 bases, and 12 bases lay outside the gene matches. CDR1 is SGHRS, CDR2 YFSETQ, per germline. DNA of the CDR3: TGCGCCAGCAGCCCCCCCATCGGGGGGGGTCGAGATACGCAGTATTTT. It specifies CASSPPIGGGRDTQYF.

The rearrangement joins TRBV30 to TRBJ2-7; TRBD1 matches 10 bases. The J segment lost 5 bases and the V segment lost 0 bases, leaving 7 bases of the junction unmatched. CDR1 GTSNPN and CDR2 SVGIG come from the germline V gene (reference sequence). The CDR3 spans 15 residues. The CDR3 here is CAWSVGQGFRNEQYF. The CDR3 coding sequence is TGTGCCTGGAGTGTGGGACAGGGGTTTAGAAACGAGCAGTACTTC.

The chain joins TRBV7-9 to TRBJ1-1; possible D gene TRBD1, 6 bases. The germline V gene has CDR1 SEHNR and CDR2 FQNEAQ (reference sequence). The CDR3 loop spans 15 amino acids. V lost 5 bases and J lost 6, with 19 bases in between. Here the CDR3 DNA reads TGTGCCAGCAGCCCTATCAAAGTCAGGGGAGCTGAAGCTTTCTTT. Translated: CASSPIKVRGAEAFF.

This chain joins TRBV2 and TRBJ1-1; D gene ambiguous. V lost 9 bases and J 10 bases, leaving 12 bases between the germline ends. In germline, CDR1 is SNHLY, CDR2 FYNNEI. This CDR3 comprises 10 residues. CDR3 residues: CASDNGRAFF. The DNA of the CDR3 is TGTGCCAGTGATAATGGGAGAGCTTTCTTT.

This clone was seen only a few times. V gene TRBV5-1 combines with J gene TRBJ1-4; maybe TRBD1 (6 bases). Trimming left V 5 bases short and J 10 bases short, with 15 bases between. This CDR3 contains 13 residues. Per the germline V gene, CDR1 is SGHRS and CDR2 is YFSETQ. CDR3 DNA sequence: TGCGCCAGCAGAGTTGAGGGGGTAGGAAAACTGTTTTTT. It yields the protein CASRVEGVGKLFF.

This clone came up a few times. The rearrangement uses TRBV15 and TRBJ1-5; no clear D. Germline V lookup: CDR1 LNHNV, CDR2 YYDKDF (reference sequence). Trimming removed 3 bases from V and 7 bases from J, with 22 bases in between. The CDR3 extends over 17 amino acids. CDR3: CATSSPSAEGLIQPQHF. DNA of the CDR3: TGTGCCACCAGCAGCCCTTCGGCGGAGGGTCTCATACAGCCCCAGCATTTT. The whole variable domain, remainder taken from reference TRBV15 and TRBJ1-5, is DAMVIQNPRYQVTQFGKPVTLSCSQTLNHNVMYWYQQKSSQAPKLLFHYYDKDFNNEADTPDNFQSRRPNTSFCFLDIRSPGLGDTAMYLCATSSPSAEGLIQPQHFGDGTRLSIL.

The chain recombines TRBV5-6 with TRBJ2-2; a possible D gene is TRBD2 (5 bases). Looked up from germline, CDR1 is SGHDT and CDR2 is YYEEEE. The CDR3 consists of 15 residues. The germline V and J ends were trimmed by 4 bases and 0 bases, with 10 bases remaining between them. The CDR3 DNA reads as TGTGCCAGCAGCCCACGGGATACGAACACCGGGGAGCTGTTTTTT. The encoded protein is CASSPRDTNTGELFF.

This clone was detected once. This sequence joins TRBV2 and TRBJ1-1; 7 nucleotides line up with TRBD1. Germline CDR1 SNHLY, CDR2 FYNNEI. This CDR3 comprises 14 residues. V was pared by 8 bases and J by 5 bases, with 11 bases of the junction left unmatched. CDR3 region: CASLVDRDGTEAFF. The CDR3 nucleotides are TGTGCCAGCCTCGTAGACAGGGACGGAACTGAAGCTTTCTTT.

V is TRBV30 and J is TRBJ1-1; D might be TRBD1 (5 bases). Deletions cut 4 bases from V and 6 bases from J, with 15 bases between. Germline V lookup: CDR1 GTSNPN, CDR2 SVGIG (reference sequence). The CDR3 consists of 13 residues. DNA of the CDR3: TGTGCCTGGACCCCGACAGCCGCCTCTGAAGCTTTCTTT. It is translated as CAWTPTAASEAFF.